Sequencing of this TCR beta chain was carried out in a study of T cell repertoires in cytomegalovirus infection. Study as a whole: The authors used CMV epitopes that were HLA-C-restricted (recently identified) and HLA-B-restricted (well studied). CMV infection and matching HLA type were both indicated by public TCR beta signatures.

TCRdb re-called the reads through MiXCR, storing one row per CDR3 protein. Of around 900,000 distinct CDR3 sequences in the sample, under 40% were seen once. In the case of this clonotype: Its cognate antigen is unknown.

General observations from the study: HLA-C-restricted CMV-specific TCR beta clonotypes were dominant in the ex vivo response. Identification of carriers of CMV plus the relevant HLA was achieved through cumulative public TCR beta family frequency.

The CDR3 sequence is 14 residues long. Per the germline V gene, CDR1 is SNHLY and CDR2 is FYNNEI. Trimming took 10 bases from V and 11 from J; bases not matched to a gene: 16. This sequence joins TRBV2 and TRBJ2-3, with 9 bases that match TRBD2. The clonotype was recovered from a human donor in good health (CMV status not recorded). Some clones in this sample may be carry-over from other donors' samples. Sequencing used cultured CD8+ T cells from PBMCs, obtained from culture after CMV antigen stimulation. The CDR3 DNA reads TGTGCCACCTTGGAGGCGGGGGGGCCAAAAATGCAGTATTTT. Residues: CATLEAGGPKMQYF.